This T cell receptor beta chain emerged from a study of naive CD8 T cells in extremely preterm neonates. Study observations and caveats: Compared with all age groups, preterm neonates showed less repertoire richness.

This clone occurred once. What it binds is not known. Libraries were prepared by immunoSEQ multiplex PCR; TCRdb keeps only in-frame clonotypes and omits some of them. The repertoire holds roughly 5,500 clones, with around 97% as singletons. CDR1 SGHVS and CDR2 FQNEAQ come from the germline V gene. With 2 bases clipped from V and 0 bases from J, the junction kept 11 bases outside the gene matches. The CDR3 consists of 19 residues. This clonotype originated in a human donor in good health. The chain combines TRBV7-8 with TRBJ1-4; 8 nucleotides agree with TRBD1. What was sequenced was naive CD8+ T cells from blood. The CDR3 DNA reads TGTGCCAGCAGCTTATCTTTGGGGCAGGGGGCAGCAACTAATGAAAAACTGTTTTTT. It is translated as CASSLSLGQGAATNEKLFF.